This is a list of T cell receptor beta chains from one sample in a study of shared clonotypes between healthy human individuals. Clones were sequenced by immunoSEQ multiplex PCR, and TCRdb holds only the in-frame ones, with some missing. The sample has a few million clones, 90% to 95% seen once. Sequenced input: naive CD4+ T cells sorted from blood. These receptors were obtained from a man aged 18 to 29 in good health. Both conserved end residues are part of each CDR3. The order of the fields is D gene, clone size, J gene, CDR3 length, V gene, CDR3 protein, CDR3 DNA. D genes are given only for firm matches. A clone size is listed for some rows: how often the clone was seen (once, few, many), or a class if it is expanded.

D gene: .
clone size: .
J gene: TRBJ2-2
CDR3 length: 18
V gene: TRBV4-2
CDR3 protein: CASSQELQQGTYTGELFF
CDR3 DNA: TGTGCCAGCAGCCAAGAGTTGCAACAGGGGACTTACACCGGGGAGCTGTTTTTT

D gene: .
clone size: .
J gene: TRBJ1-2
CDR3 length: 15
V gene: TRBV28
CDR3 protein: CASSFSVGWFYGYTF
CDR3 DNA: TGTGCCAGCAGTTTCTCCGTGGGGTGGTTCTATGGCTACACCTTC

D gene: .
clone size: once
J gene: TRBJ1-1
CDR3 length: 13
V gene: TRBV6-5
CDR3 protein: CASSYLGDTEAFF
CDR3 DNA: TGTGCCAGCAGTTACTTAGGGGACACTGAAGCTTTCTTT

D gene: .
clone size: .
J gene: TRBJ2-7
CDR3 length: 17
V gene: TRBV5-1
CDR3 protein: CASSLGRSGFWSYEQYF
CDR3 DNA: TGCGCCAGCAGCTTGGGCCGATCTGGATTTTGGTCCTACGAGCAGTACTTC

D gene: .
clone size: once
J gene: TRBJ2-7
CDR3 length: 15
V gene: TRBV9
CDR3 protein: CASSVAGSYAYEQYF
CDR3 DNA: TGTGCCAGCAGCGTAGCGGGCAGTTATGCCTACGAGCAGTACTTC

D gene: .
clone size: .
J gene: TRBJ1-5
CDR3 length: 12
V gene: TRBV27
CDR3 protein: CASSFGGAPQHF
CDR3 DNA: TGTGCCAGCAGTTTCGGGGGGGCGCCCCAGCATTTT

D gene: TRBD2
clone size: .
J gene: TRBJ2-1
CDR3 length: 14
V gene: TRBV7-9
CDR3 protein: CASSLGGSSNEQFF
CDR3 DNA: TGTGCCAGCAGCTTAGGCGGGAGTTCCAATGAGCAGTTCTTC

D gene: .
clone size: few
J gene: TRBJ2-7
CDR3 length: 12
V gene: TRBV7-2
CDR3 protein: CASSFDGYEQYF
CDR3 DNA: TGTGCCAGCAGCTTCGACGGCTACGAGCAGTACTTC

D gene: TRBD1
clone size: once
J gene: TRBJ1-5
CDR3 length: 16
V gene: TRBV7-9
CDR3 protein: CASSPGQGMGNQPQHF
CDR3 DNA: TGTGCCAGCAGCCCGGGACAGGGGATGGGCAATCAGCCCCAGCATTTT

D gene: .
clone size: once
J gene: TRBJ2-7
CDR3 length: 16
V gene: TRBV21-1
CDR3 protein: CASSTFPGPCVYEQYF
CDR3 DNA: TGTGCCAGCAGCACCTTTCCGGGACCCTGTGTTTACGAGCAGTACTTC

D gene: .
clone size: .
J gene: TRBJ2-7
CDR3 length: 14
V gene: TRBV7-9
CDR3 protein: CASSWVGANYEQYF
CDR3 DNA: TGTGCCAGCAGCTGGGTAGGGGCGAATTACGAGCAGTACTTC

D gene: .
clone size: .
J gene: TRBJ2-3
CDR3 length: 16
V gene: TRBV7-2
CDR3 protein: CASSPGGLAGSDTQYF
CDR3 DNA: TGTGCCAGCAGCCCCGGTGGACTCGCCGGTTCAGATACGCAGTATTTT

D gene: .
clone size: once
J gene: TRBJ2-2
CDR3 length: 15
V gene: TRBV10-3
CDR3 protein: CAITQTGYSGGELFF
CDR3 DNA: TGTGCCATCACCCAGACAGGCTACTCTGGCGGGGAGCTGTTTTTT

D gene: .
clone size: .
J gene: TRBJ2-7
CDR3 length: 15
V gene: TRBV5-6
CDR3 protein: CASSLGPSSPYEQYF
CDR3 DNA: TGTGCCAGCAGCTTGGGACCATCAAGCCCCTACGAGCAGTACTTC

D gene: TRBD2
clone size: .
J gene: TRBJ2-1
CDR3 length: 16
V gene: TRBV18
CDR3 protein: CASSPGGLAGAWEQFF
CDR3 DNA: TGTGCCAGCTCACCAGGGGGACTAGCGGGAGCGTGGGAGCAGTTCTTC

D gene: TRBD1
clone size: .
J gene: TRBJ2-7
CDR3 length: 15
V gene: TRBV4-1
CDR3 protein: CASSQEGTGTYEQYF
CDR3 DNA: TGCGCCAGCAGCCAAGAAGGGACAGGAACCTACGAGCAGTACTTC

D gene: .
clone size: .
J gene: TRBJ2-2
CDR3 length: 14
V gene: TRBV5-1
CDR3 protein: CATTRESSTGELFF
CDR3 DNA: TGCGCCACTACCCGGGAGTCGAGCACCGGGGAGCTGTTTTTT

D gene: .
clone size: .
J gene: TRBJ2-5
CDR3 length: 17
V gene: TRBV4-1
CDR3 protein: CASSQSDRDYIQETQYF
CDR3 DNA: TGCGCCAGCAGCCAATCGGACAGGGACTATATCCAAGAGACCCAGTACTTC

D gene: .
clone size: .
J gene: TRBJ2-5
CDR3 length: 15
V gene: TRBV9
CDR3 protein: CASSVAGGLLETQYF
CDR3 DNA: TGTGCCAGCAGCGTAGCGGGTGGCCTACTTGAGACCCAGTACTTC

D gene: TRBD1
clone size: .
J gene: TRBJ2-2
CDR3 length: 15
V gene: TRBV13
CDR3 protein: CASSSYLQGAGELFF
CDR3 DNA: TGTGCCAGCAGCTCGTACTTACAGGGGGCCGGGGAGCTGTTTTTT

D gene: TRBD2
clone size: .
J gene: TRBJ2-3
CDR3 length: 16
V gene: TRBV5-1
CDR3 protein: CASSFAGTSATDTQYF
CDR3 DNA: TGCGCCAGCAGCTTTGCCGGGACTAGCGCGACAGATACGCAGTATTTT

D gene: .
clone size: .
J gene: TRBJ1-2
CDR3 length: 12
V gene: TRBV6-1
CDR3 protein: CASSDPIRGYTF
CDR3 DNA: TGTGCCAGCAGTGACCCCATAAGGGGCTACACCTTC

D gene: .
clone size: .
J gene: TRBJ2-5
CDR3 length: 12
V gene: TRBV7-6
CDR3 protein: CASTGERETQYF
CDR3 DNA: TGTGCCAGCACAGGGGAGCGGGAGACCCAGTACTTC

D gene: TRBD2
clone size: .
J gene: TRBJ2-1
CDR3 length: 15
V gene: TRBV10-3
CDR3 protein: CAISLGTSGNNEQFF
CDR3 DNA: TGTGCCATCAGTCTTGGGACTAGCGGCAACAATGAGCAGTTCTTC

D gene: .
clone size: .
J gene: TRBJ1-3
CDR3 length: 15
V gene: TRBV5-5
CDR3 protein: CASSPRDASGNTIYF
CDR3 DNA: TGTGCCAGCAGCCCCCGGGACGCCTCTGGAAACACCATATATTTT

D gene: TRBD2
clone size: .
J gene: TRBJ2-7
CDR3 length: 17
V gene: TRBV5-1
CDR3 protein: CASSLGRGLAGNYEQYF
CDR3 DNA: TGCGCCAGCAGCTTGGGTAGGGGACTAGCGGGGAACTACGAGCAGTACTTC

D gene: .
clone size: .
J gene: TRBJ2-2
CDR3 length: 14
V gene: TRBV6-5
CDR3 protein: CASGGMANTGELFF
CDR3 DNA: TGTGCCAGTGGGGGAATGGCGAACACCGGGGAGCTGTTTTTT

D gene: .
clone size: once
J gene: TRBJ2-1
CDR3 length: 13
V gene: TRBV6-6
CDR3 protein: CASSKSAPWQQFF
CDR3 DNA: TGTGCCAGCAGTAAATCGGCCCCTTGGCAGCAGTTCTTC

D gene: TRBD2
clone size: .
J gene: TRBJ2-2
CDR3 length: 16
V gene: TRBV6-6
CDR3 protein: CASSYATSGRTGELFF
CDR3 DNA: TGTGCCAGCAGTTACGCCACTAGCGGGAGAACCGGGGAGCTGTTTTTT

D gene: TRBD1
clone size: .
J gene: TRBJ1-5
CDR3 length: 14
V gene: TRBV6-5
CDR3 protein: CASGRGPGNQPQHF
CDR3 DNA: TGTGCCAGCGGAAGGGGGCCGGGCAATCAGCCCCAGCATTTT

D gene: .
clone size: .
J gene: TRBJ1-6
CDR3 length: 15
V gene: TRBV2
CDR3 protein: CASSGSETVNSPLHF
CDR3 DNA: TGTGCCAGCAGTGGGTCCGAGACGGTTAATTCACCCCTCCACTTT

D gene: TRBD2
clone size: .
J gene: TRBJ2-3
CDR3 length: 15
V gene: TRBV2
CDR3 protein: CASSEGLANLYTQYF
CDR3 DNA: TGTGCCAGCAGTGAAGGACTAGCGAATCTTTATACGCAGTATTTT

D gene: TRBD2
clone size: .
J gene: TRBJ2-7
CDR3 length: 15
V gene: TRBV10-2
CDR3 protein: CASSSPGLAGVEQYF
CDR3 DNA: TGCGCCAGCAGTTCGCCGGGACTAGCGGGAGTCGAGCAGTACTTC

D gene: .
clone size: .
J gene: TRBJ1-5
CDR3 length: 15
V gene: TRBV11-2
CDR3 protein: CASSLVGDSNQPQHF
CDR3 DNA: TGTGCCAGCAGCCTGGTAGGGGATAGCAATCAGCCCCAGCATTTT

D gene: TRBD2
clone size: .
J gene: TRBJ2-1
CDR3 length: 16
V gene: TRBV4-3
CDR3 protein: CASSQGTSGRRGEQFF
CDR3 DNA: TGCGCCAGCAGCCAAGGGACTAGCGGACGTCGAGGTGAGCAGTTCTTC